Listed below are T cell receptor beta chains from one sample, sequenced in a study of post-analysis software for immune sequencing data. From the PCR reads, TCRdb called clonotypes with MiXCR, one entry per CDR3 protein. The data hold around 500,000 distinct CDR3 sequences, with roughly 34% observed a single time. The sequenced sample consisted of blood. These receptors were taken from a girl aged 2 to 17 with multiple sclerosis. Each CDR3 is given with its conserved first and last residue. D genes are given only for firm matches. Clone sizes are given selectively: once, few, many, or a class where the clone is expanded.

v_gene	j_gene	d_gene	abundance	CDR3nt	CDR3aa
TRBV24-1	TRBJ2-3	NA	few	TGTGCCACCAGTGACCGATCCGGGGTTGGCACAGATACGCAGTATTTT	CATSDRSGVGTDTQYF
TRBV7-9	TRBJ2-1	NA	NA	TGTGCCAGCAGCTTTCCGTGGGGGTCTGAGCAGTTCTTC	CASSFPWGSEQFF
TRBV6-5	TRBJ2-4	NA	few	TGTGCCAGCAGTCGTGGGACACCGAAAAACATTCAGTACTTC	CASSRGTPKNIQYF
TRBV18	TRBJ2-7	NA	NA	TGTGCCAGCTCACCAGAGGGAACCTACGAGCAGTACTTC	CASSPEGTYEQYF
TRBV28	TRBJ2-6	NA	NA	TGTGCCAGCAGCCCAACAGGGCGACGTGGGGCCAACGTCCTGACTTTC	CASSPTGRRGANVLTF
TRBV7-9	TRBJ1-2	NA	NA	TGTGCCAGCAGCATGGGGGCCGGGGAAATCGGTGGCTACACCTTC	CASSMGAGEIGGYTF
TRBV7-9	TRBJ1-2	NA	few	TGTGCCAGCAGCTCCGACTACTATGGCTACACCTTC	CASSSDYYGYTF
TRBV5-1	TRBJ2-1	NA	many	TGCGCCAGCAGCCCTCCAGGTTACAATGAGCAGTTCTTC	CASSPPGYNEQFF
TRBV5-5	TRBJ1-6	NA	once	TGTGCCAGCAGCTTGATAAGTTTGAGGCCAGGGATTGTGTTGCCACCCCTCCACTTT	CASSLISLRPGIVLPPLHF
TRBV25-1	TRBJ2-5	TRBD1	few	TGTGCCAGCAGTGTTAACAGGGGAATTCAAGAGACCCAGTACTTC	CASSVNRGIQETQYF
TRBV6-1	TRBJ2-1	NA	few	TGTGCCAGCAGTGATCGCCTAGCACTGATCGATGAGCAGTTCTTC	CASSDRLALIDEQFF
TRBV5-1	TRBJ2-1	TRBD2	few	TGCGCCAGCAGCTTGAGAGCGGGGACGAATGAGCAGTTCTTC	CASSLRAGTNEQFF
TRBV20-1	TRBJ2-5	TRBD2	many	TGCAGTGCTATTAGACTAGCGGGGGGCCTCCCCCAAGAGACCCAGTACTTC	CSAIRLAGGLPQETQYF
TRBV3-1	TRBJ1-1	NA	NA	TGTGCCAGCAGCCAAGTTGGCGGGGGGCTCACTGAAGCTTTCTTT	CASSQVGGGLTEAFF
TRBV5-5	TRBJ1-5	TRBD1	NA	TGTGCCAGCAGCTCCTGGACAGGCCGTAACAGCAATCAGCCCCAGCATTTT	CASSSWTGRNSNQPQHF
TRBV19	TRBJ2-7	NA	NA	TGTGCCAGTAGTATAGCTACAAACTCCTACGAGCAGTACTTC	CASSIATNSYEQYF
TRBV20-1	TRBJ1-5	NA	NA	TGCAGTGCTAGAGGGGGGGTTACCCAGCATTTT	CSARGGVTQHF
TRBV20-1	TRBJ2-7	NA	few	TGCAGTGCTAGAATGCTAGGGGTCCCTTACTACGAGCAGTACTTC	CSARMLGVPYYEQYF
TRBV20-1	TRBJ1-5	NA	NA	TGCAGTGCCCTGGGCAGGGCCATTGATCAGCCCCAGCATTTT	CSALGRAIDQPQHF
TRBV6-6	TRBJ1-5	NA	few	TGTGCCAGCACCCCGGAGACAGCGACCTATAGCAATCAGCCCCAGCATTTT	CASTPETATYSNQPQHF
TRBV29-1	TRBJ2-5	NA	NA	TGCAGCGTTGAAGGAGGGCGCCAAGAGACCCAGTACTTC	CSVEGGRQETQYF
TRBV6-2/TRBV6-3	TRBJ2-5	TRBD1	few	TGTGCCAGCAGTCCACAGGGACAGGGGAGGGAGACCCAGTACTTC	CASSPQGQGRETQYF
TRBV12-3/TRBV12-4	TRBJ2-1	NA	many	TGTGCCAGCAGTACGACCGAGGGCAGTGAGCAGTTCTTC	CASSTTEGSEQFF
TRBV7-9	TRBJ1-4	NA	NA	TGTGCCAGCAGCTCAATGGACAAGAATGAAAAACTGTTTTTT	CASSSMDKNEKLFF
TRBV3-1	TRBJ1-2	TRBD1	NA	TGTGCCAGCAGCCAGATGGGACAGGGGGCGCGAGGCTACACCTTC	CASSQMGQGARGYTF
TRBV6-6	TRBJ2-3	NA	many	TGTGCCAGCAGTGGAACCGGCTCCAGCACAGATACGCAGTATTTT	CASSGTGSSTDTQYF
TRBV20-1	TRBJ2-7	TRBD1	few	TGCAGTGCTAGAGGAGGGACAGGAAGTCACTACGAGCAGTACTTC	CSARGGTGSHYEQYF
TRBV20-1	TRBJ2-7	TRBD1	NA	TGCAGTGCTAGAGAGGTGCAGGGGGCGATCGAGCAGTACTTC	CSAREVQGAIEQYF
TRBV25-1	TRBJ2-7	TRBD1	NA	TGTGCCAGCAGTCCTAAGAACCGCCCGGGACAGGCAAACTACGAGCAGTACTTC	CASSPKNRPGQANYEQYF
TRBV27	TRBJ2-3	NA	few	TGTGCCAGCAGTCCCTTTGGTTACGGCACAGATACGCAGTATTTT	CASSPFGYGTDTQYF
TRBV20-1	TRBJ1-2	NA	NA	TGCAGTGCTAGAGGGAGCGGCAGCTACACCTTC	CSARGSGSYTF
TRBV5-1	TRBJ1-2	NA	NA	TGCGCCAGCAGCTCGGATGGACTTAACTATGGCTACACCTTC	CASSSDGLNYGYTF
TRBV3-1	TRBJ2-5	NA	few	TGTGCCAGCAGCCAGGGGGGCTCGGGGACCCAGTACTTC	CASSQGGSGTQYF
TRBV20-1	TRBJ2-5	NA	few	TGCAGTGCGATGGAAGACGGCCAAGAGACCCAGTACTTC	CSAMEDGQETQYF
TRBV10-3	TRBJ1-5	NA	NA	TGTGCCATCAGTGACTTGGGTAATCAGCCCCAGCATTTT	CAISDLGNQPQHF
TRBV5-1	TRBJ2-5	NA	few	TGCGCCAGCAGCCCCAATTTGCTAGAGACCCAGTACTTC	CASSPNLLETQYF
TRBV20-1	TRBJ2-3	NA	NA	TGCAGTGCTGAACCGGGGGCCAGCGCAGATACGCAGTATTTT	CSAEPGASADTQYF
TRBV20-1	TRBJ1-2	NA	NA	TGCAGTGCCACCCCCGGGGCGGGGGGCTATGGCTACACCTTC	CSATPGAGGYGYTF
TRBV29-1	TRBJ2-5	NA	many	TGCAGCGTAGAAATCCAAGAGACCCAGTACTTC	CSVEIQETQYF
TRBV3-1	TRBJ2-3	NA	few	TGTGCCAGCAGGTTAGAGGATACGCAGTATTTT	CASRLEDTQYF
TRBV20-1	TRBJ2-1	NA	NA	TGCAGTGCTAGAGACAAACCCCTTGGTGAGCAGTTCTTC	CSARDKPLGEQFF
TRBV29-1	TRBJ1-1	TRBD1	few	TGCAGCGTTCAGGGGGCTATGGACACTGAAGCTTTCTTT	CSVQGAMDTEAFF
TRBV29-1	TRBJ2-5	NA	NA	TGCAGCGGGGGGCAAAACAGGGAGACCCAGTACTTC	CSGGQNRETQYF
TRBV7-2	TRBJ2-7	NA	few	TGTGCCAGCAGCTTAGACAGTTCGCAGCGGGTCTACGAGCAGTACTTC	CASSLDSSQRVYEQYF
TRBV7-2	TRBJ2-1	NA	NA	TGTGCCAGCAGCCAGTGGGCTAGCACCCATGAGCAGTTCTTC	CASSQWASTHEQFF
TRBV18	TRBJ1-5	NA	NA	TGTGCCAGCTCACCCCAGGGAGGTCGAAGCAATCAGCCCCAGCATTTT	CASSPQGGRSNQPQHF
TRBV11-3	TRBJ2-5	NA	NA	TGTGCCAGCAGTAAGGGGGGGCAAGAGACCCAGTACTTC	CASSKGGQETQYF
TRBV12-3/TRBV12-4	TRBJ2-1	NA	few	TGTGCCAGCAACATCCAAGGGGGAGGTCATGAGCAGTTCTTC	CASNIQGGGHEQFF
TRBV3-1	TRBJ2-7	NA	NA	TGTGCCAGCAGCGGGGGACGGGGGACGTACGAGCAGTACTTC	CASSGGRGTYEQYF
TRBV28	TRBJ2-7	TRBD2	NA	TGTGCCAGCAGTTTAGCTCTACTAGCGGGAGTTTACGAGCAGTACTTC	CASSLALLAGVYEQYF
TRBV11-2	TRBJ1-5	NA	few	TGTGCCAGCAGCTTAGATACGGAGCCCCCCGGGCCCCAGCATTTT	CASSLDTEPPGPQHF
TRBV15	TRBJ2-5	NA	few	TGTGCCACCAGCAGAGGGAACGAGGGGGTAGGAGAAGAGACCCAGTACTTC	CATSRGNEGVGEETQYF
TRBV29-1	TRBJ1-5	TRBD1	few	TGCAGCGTTAGCGAGACAGGGACCCAGCCCCAGCATTTT	CSVSETGTQPQHF
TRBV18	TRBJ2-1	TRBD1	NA	TGTGCCAGCTCAACAGGGGCCAGCTCCTACAATGAGCAGTTCTTC	CASSTGASSYNEQFF